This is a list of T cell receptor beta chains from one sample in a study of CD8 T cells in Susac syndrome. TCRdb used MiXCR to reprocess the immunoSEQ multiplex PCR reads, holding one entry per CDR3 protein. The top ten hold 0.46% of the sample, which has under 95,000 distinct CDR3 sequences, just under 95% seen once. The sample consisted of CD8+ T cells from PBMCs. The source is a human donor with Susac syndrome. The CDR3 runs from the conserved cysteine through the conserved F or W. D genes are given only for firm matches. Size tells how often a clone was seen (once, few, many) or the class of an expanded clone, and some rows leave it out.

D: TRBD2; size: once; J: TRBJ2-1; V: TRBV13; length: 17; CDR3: CASSLEISGRSYNEQFF; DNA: TGTGCCAGCAGCTTAGAAATTAGCGGGAGGAGCTACAATGAGCAGTTCTTC
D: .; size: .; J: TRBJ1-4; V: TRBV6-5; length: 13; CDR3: CASATSGNEKLFF; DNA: TGTGCCAGCGCAACCTCCGGTAATGAAAAACTGTTTTTT
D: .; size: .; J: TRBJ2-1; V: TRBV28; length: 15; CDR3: CASSTMGDLYNEQFF; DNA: TGTGCCAGCAGTACTATGGGGGACCTATACAATGAGCAGTTCTTC
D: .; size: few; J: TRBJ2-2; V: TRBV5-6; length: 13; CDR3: CASSLGGTGELFF; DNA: TGTGCCAGCAGTTTGGGAGGCACCGGGGAGCTGTTTTTT
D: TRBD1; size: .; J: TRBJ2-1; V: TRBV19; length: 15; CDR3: CASSVGTGLDNEQFF; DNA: TGTGCCAGTAGTGTGGGGACAGGGTTGGACAATGAGCAGTTCTTC
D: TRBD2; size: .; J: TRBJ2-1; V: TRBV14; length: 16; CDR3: CASSASGLAVPGGQFF; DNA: TGTGCCAGCAGCGCCTCGGGACTAGCGGTGCCGGGCGGGCAGTTCTTC
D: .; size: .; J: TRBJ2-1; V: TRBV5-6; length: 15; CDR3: CASSFSLAGFNEQFF; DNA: TGTGCCAGCAGCTTCAGCCTGGCAGGTTTCAATGAGCAGTTCTTC
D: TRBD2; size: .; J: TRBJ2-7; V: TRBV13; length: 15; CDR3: CASSYGTSFSYEQYF; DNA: TGTGCCAGCAGCTACGGGACTAGCTTCTCCTACGAGCAGTACTTC
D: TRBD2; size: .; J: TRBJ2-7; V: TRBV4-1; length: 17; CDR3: CASSQEVLAGPTYEQYF; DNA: TGCGCCAGCAGCCAAGAGGTCCTAGCGGGTCCAACCTACGAGCAGTACTTC
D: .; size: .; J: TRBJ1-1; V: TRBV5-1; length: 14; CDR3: CASSLGHLNTEAFF; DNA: TGCGCCAGCAGCTTGGGACACTTGAACACTGAAGCTTTCTTT
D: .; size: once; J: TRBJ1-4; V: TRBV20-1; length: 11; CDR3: CSARGSEKLFF; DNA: TGCAGTGCTAGAGGGTCTGAAAAACTGTTTTTT
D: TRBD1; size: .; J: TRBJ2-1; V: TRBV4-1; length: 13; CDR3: CASSPGQGNEQFF; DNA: TGCGCCAGCAGCCCTGGACAGGGGAATGAGCAGTTCTTC
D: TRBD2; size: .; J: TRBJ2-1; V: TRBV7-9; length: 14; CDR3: CASSPETSGNEQFF; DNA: TGTGCCAGCAGCCCGGAGACTAGCGGGAATGAGCAGTTCTTC
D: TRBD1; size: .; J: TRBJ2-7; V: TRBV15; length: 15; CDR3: CATSRDGDSTYEQYF; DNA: TGTGCCACCAGCAGAGATGGGGACAGCACCTACGAGCAGTACTTC
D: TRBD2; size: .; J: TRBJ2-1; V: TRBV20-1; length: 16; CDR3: CSANPSGSASYNEQFF; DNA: TGCAGTGCTAATCCTAGCGGGAGCGCATCCTACAATGAGCAGTTCTTC
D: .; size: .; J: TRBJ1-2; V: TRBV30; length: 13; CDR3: CAWDPTGVYGYTF; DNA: TGTGCCTGGGACCCGACAGGCGTCTATGGCTACACCTTC
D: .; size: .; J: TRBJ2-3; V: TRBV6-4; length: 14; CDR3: CASSASTGGDTQYF; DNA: TGTGCCAGCAGTGCCTCGACCGGAGGAGATACGCAGTATTTT
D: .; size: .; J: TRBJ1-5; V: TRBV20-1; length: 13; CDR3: CSASRAESQPQHF; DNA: TGCAGTGCTAGTAGGGCAGAGAGTCAGCCCCAGCATTTT
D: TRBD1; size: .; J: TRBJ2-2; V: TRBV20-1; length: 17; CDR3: CSARPTNTGGWGGELFF; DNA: TGCAGTGCTAGACCCACCAACACAGGGGGCTGGGGCGGGGAGCTGTTTTTT
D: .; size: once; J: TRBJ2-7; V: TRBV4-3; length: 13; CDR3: CASSQYAFYEQYF; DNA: TGCGCCAGCAGCCAATATGCCTTCTACGAGCAGTACTTC
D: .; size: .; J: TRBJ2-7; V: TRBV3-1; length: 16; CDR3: CASSQETRGLFYEQYF; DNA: TGTGCCAGCAGCCAAGAAACAAGGGGCCTTTTCTACGAGCAGTACTTC
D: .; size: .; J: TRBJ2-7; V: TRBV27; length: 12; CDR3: CASSLWGREQYF; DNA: TGTGCCAGCAGTTTATGGGGCAGAGAGCAGTACTTC